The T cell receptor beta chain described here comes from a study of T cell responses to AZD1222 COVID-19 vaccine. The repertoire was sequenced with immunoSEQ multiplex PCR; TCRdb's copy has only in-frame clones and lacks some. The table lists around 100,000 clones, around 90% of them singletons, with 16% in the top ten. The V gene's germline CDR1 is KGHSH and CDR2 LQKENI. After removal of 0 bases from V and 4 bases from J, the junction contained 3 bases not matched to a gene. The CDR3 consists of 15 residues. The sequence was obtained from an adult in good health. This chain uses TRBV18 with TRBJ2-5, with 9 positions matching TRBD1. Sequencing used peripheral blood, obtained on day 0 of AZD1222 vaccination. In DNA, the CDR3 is TGTGCCAGCTCACCACCGGGACAGGGAGGAGAGACCCAGTACTTC. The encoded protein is CASSPPGQGGETQYF.